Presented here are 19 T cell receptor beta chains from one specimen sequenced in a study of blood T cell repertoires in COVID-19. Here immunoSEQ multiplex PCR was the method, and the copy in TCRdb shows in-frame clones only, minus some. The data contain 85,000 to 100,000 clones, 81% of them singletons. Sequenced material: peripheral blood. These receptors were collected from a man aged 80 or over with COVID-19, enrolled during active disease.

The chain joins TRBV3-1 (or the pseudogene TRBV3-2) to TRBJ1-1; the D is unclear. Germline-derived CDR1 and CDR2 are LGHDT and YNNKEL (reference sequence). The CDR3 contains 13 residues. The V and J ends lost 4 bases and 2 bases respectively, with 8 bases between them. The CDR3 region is CASSRTENTEAFF. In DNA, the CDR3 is TGTGCCAGCAGCCGTACAGAAAACACTGAAGCTTTCTTT.

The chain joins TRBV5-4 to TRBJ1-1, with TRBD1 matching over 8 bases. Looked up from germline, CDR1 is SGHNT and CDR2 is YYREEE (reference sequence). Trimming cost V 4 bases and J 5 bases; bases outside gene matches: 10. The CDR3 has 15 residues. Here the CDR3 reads CASSPPTGVITEAFF. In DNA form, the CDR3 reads TGTGCCAGCAGCCCTCCGACAGGGGTGATTACTGAAGCTTTCTTT.

The CDR3, as DNA: TGCGCCAGCAGCTTGGAAGGGGGCAAGGAGACCCAGTACTTC. Translating gives CASSLEGGKETQYF. This sequence joins TRBV5-1 and TRBJ2-5, with TRBD1 identical over 7 bases. V was clipped by 0 bases and J by 5 bases; unmatched bases: 4. The CDR3 loop spans 14 amino acids. Germline values: CDR1 SGHRS, CDR2 YFSETQ.

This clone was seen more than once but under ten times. The CDR3 spells CASSLVLAGVQETQYF. DNA of the CDR3: TGTGCCAGCAGCTTGGTTCTAGCGGGTGTCCAAGAGACCCAGTACTTC. This sequence joins TRBV5-6 and TRBJ2-5, with 8 bases that match TRBD2. V trimming: 0 bases; J trimming: 1 base; junction bases outside the gene matches: 5. This CDR3 has 16 amino acids. Germline V gene lookup returns CDR1 SGHDT and CDR2 YYEEEE.

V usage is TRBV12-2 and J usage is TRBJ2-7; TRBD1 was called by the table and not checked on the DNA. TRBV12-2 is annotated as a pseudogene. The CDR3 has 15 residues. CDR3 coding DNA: TGTGCAAGTCGCTTTGGGCCAGGGGAACGTTACGAGCAGTACTTC. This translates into CASRFGPGERYEQYF.

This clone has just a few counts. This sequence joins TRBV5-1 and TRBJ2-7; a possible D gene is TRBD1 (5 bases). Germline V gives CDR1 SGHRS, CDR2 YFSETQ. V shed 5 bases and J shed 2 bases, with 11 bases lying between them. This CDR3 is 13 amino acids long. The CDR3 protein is CASSSQGAYEQYF. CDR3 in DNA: TGCGCCAGCAGTAGTCAGGGCGCCTACGAGCAGTACTTC. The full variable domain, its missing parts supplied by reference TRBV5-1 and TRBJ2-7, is KAGVTQTPRYLIKTRGQQVTLSCSPISGHRSVSWYQQTPGQGLQFLFEYFSETQRNKGNFPGRFSGRQFSNSRSEMNVSTLELGDSALYLCASSSQGAYEQYFGPGTRLTVT.

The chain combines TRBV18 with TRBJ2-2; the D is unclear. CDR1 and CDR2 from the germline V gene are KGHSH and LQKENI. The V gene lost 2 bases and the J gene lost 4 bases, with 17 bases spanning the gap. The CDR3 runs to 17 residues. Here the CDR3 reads CASSPSPGSMGTGELFF. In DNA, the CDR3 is TGTGCCAGCTCACCATCTCCAGGTTCTATGGGCACCGGGGAGCTGTTTTTT.

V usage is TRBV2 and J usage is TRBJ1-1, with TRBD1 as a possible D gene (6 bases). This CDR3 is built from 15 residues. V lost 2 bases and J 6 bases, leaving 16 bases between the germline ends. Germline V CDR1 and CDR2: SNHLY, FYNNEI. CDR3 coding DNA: TGTGCCAGCAGTGAAACGGGACAAAGGTCTTCTGAAGCTTTCTTT. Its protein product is CASSETGQRSSEAFF.

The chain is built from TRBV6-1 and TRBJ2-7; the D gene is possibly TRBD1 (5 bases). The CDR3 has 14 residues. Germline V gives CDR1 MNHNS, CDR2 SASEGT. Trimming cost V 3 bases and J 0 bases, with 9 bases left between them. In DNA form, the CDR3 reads TGTGCCAGCAGTGAGCACAGGCGCTCCTACGAGCAGTACTTC. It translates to CASSEHRRSYEQYF.

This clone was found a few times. The CDR3 here is CASSMSGEARPQHF. CDR3 sequence (DNA): TGTGCCAGTAGTATGTCCGGGGAGGCGCGGCCCCAGCATTTT. This sequence joins TRBV19 and TRBJ1-5; D gene ambiguous. V lost 3 bases and J 9 bases, leaving 15 bases between the germline ends. The germline V gene encodes CDR1 LNHDA and CDR2 SQIVND (reference sequence). This CDR3 contains 14 residues.

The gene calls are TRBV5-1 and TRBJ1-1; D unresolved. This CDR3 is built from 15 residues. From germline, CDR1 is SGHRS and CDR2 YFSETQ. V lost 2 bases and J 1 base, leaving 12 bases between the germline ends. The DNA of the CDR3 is TGCGCCAGCAGCTTCCGCGTTCAGGAGAACACTGAAGCTTTCTTT. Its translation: CASSFRVQENTEAFF.

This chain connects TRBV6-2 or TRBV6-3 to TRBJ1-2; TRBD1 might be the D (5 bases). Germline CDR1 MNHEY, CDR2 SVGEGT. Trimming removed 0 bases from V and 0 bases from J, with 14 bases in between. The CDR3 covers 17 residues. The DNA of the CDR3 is TGTGCCAGCAGTTACTCCGGCACAGGCGCCTCTAACTATGGCTACACCTTC. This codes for CASSYSGTGASNYGYTF.

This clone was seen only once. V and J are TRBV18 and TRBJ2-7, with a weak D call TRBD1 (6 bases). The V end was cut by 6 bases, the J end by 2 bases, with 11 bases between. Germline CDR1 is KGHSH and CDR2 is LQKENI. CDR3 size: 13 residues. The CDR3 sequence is CASSPDRPYEQYF. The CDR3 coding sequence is TGTGCCAGCTCGCCGGACAGACCCTACGAGCAGTACTTC.

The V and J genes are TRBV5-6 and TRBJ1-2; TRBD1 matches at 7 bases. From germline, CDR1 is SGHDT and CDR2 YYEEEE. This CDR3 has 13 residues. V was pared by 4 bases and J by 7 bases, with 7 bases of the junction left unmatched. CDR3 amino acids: CASSPTGVSGYTF. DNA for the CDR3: TGTGCCAGCAGCCCCACAGGGGTGAGTGGCTACACCTTC.

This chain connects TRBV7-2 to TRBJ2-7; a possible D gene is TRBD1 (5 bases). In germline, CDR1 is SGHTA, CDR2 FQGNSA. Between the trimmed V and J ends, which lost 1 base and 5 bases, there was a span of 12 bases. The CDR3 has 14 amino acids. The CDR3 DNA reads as TGTGCCAGCAGCTTAGGCAGGGTTGATGACGAGCAGTACTTC. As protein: CASSLGRVDDEQYF.

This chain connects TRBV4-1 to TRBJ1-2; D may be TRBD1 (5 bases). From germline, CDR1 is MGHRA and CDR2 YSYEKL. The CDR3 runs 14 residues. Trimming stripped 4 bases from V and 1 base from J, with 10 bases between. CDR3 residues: CASSPQGNNYGYTF. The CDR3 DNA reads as TGCGCCAGCAGCCCCCAGGGAAATAACTATGGCTACACCTTC.

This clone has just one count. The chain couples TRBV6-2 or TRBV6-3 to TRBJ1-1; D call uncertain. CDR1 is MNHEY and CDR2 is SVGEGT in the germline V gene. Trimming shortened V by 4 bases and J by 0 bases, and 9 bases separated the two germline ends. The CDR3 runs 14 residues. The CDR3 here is CASSSLAVNTEAFF. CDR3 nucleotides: TGTGCCAGCAGTTCCTTGGCCGTGAACACTGAAGCTTTCTTT.

This CDR3 reads CASSLKWRVRQPQHF. Here the CDR3 DNA reads TGTGCCAGCAGCTTAAAATGGCGGGTGAGGCAGCCCCAGCATTTT. The chain carries TRBV7-3 and TRBJ1-5; unclear D gene. Per the germline V gene, CDR1 is SGHTA and CDR2 is FQGTGA. Trimming cost V 1 base and J 7 bases, with 14 bases left between them. The CDR3 covers 15 residues.

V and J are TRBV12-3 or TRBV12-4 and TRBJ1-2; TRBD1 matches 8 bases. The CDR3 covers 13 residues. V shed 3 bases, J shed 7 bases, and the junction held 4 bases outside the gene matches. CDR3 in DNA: TGTGCCAGCAGTTTTAACAGGGGGTCTGGCTACACCTTC. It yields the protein CASSFNRGSGYTF.